This TCR beta chain was sequenced during a study of blood T cell repertoires in COVID-19 (dated by TCRdb to 2018 to 2020). Some background on the complete study: The collaborator samples originated in the United States, Italy and Spain and spanned the acute and convalescent phases of COVID-19. The prospective study material was composed of cDNA or gDNA derived from T cells, B-cell-depleted T cells, or PBMCs. Subjects who had been exposed to COVID-19, were actively infected with it, or had recovered from it provided the deeply sampled blood TCRbeta repertoires that made up the dataset. Where HLA class I and class II types were available, the types were taken from metadata supplied by the sample provider, not from assay-based typing. Nearly every sample came with metadata listing a de-identified subject ID, COVID-19 status, age in years and sex. A freely available public database, intended as a resource for researchers studying the immune response to SARS-CoV-2, is where the repertoires were released. The samples were drawn from the first 160 participants of the ongoing ImmuneRACE study and from some 1,300 subjects provided by 6 global collaborators. Study-wide conclusions, independent of this receptor: How much clinical and demographic metadata was included differed by source and by participant, and the metadata was provided uncurated.

Via the germline V gene, CDR1 is SGHAT and CDR2 FQNNGV. V is pared back by 5 bases and J by 2 bases, with 5 bases lying between the germline termini. The CDR3 has 12 amino acids, counting the end cysteine and phenylalanine. The only DNA kept is the CDR3, 36 bases in frame from the first base. TCRbeta CDR3 regions were amplified from genomic DNA using the immunoSEQ Assay, a bias-controlled multiplex PCR. Per the authors' processing: The number of nucleated cells in each sample was estimated by amplification of reference gene primers within the assay. To quantify the absolute abundance of each unique TCRbeta CDR3 rearrangement, sequence reads were collapsed and filtered. For each sample, productive Simpson clonality was calculated as the square root of Simpson's diversity index across productive rearrangements. TCRdb carries this immuneACCESS record with in-frame sequences only. Its versions omit some clonotypes, under half of them owing to an unresolved V gene in the studies checked, with the rest unexplained. V, J and clone size are taken as reported in that table, and D and trimming were inferred from the DNA itself. The sample has around 140,000 clones on record, 81% of them singletons. The ten largest clonotypes hold around 8.5% of the sample.

Each collaborating institution followed its own protocols to collect whole blood in K2EDTA tubes. For TCRbeta analysis, collaborators shipped samples as frozen whole blood, isolated PBMCs, or DNA extracted from either of those sample types. On this clone itself: The clone's antigen remains unknown. The record has no base qualities; no much larger clone is one base away.

This clonotype originated in a human donor in a cohort sampled during active COVID-19. The source material was peripheral blood. The rearranged segments are TRBV11-2 and TRBJ2-3; the D segment cannot be called with confidence. The CDR3 corresponds to CASSPPTDTQYF. The bases read TGTGCCAGCAGCCCTCCCACAGATACGCAGTATTTT.